A selection of T cell receptor beta chains follows, all from one sample in a study of T cell clones after liver transplantation. Sequencing used immunoSEQ multiplex PCR; TCRdb keeps in-frame clones, though not all of them. The data contain roughly 97,000 clones, 75% to 85% of them singletons. Sequencing used CD4+ T cells from blood, obtained before liver transplant. The receptors derive from a human donor who received a liver transplant. Both conserved end residues are part of each CDR3. Each record gives: CDR3 DNA, CDR3 protein, J gene, V gene, clone size, D gene. The D gene is left open where the match is weak. Some rows mark clone size as missing; the rest say once, few, many or name a class of expanded clone.

cdr3_nt: TGTGCCAGCACCACGGCGGGACAGGGGGCCGGGGAGCTGTTTTTT
cdr3_aa: CASTTAGQGAGELFF
j_call: TRBJ2-2
v_call: TRBV6-6
clone_size: .
d_call: TRBD1

cdr3_nt: TGTGCCAGCAAATCGACAGGGCGGAACACTGAAGCTTTCTTT
cdr3_aa: CASKSTGRNTEAFF
j_call: TRBJ1-1
v_call: TRBV6-4
clone_size: .
d_call: TRBD1

cdr3_nt: TGTGCCAGCAGCTTCTCTTGGAAAGCGGAGACCCAGTACTTC
cdr3_aa: CASSFSWKAETQYF
j_call: TRBJ2-5
v_call: TRBV13
clone_size: .
d_call: .

cdr3_nt: TGCGCCAGCAGCTTGGCAGGGGAAAGGAATCAGCCCCAGCATTTT
cdr3_aa: CASSLAGERNQPQHF
j_call: TRBJ1-5
v_call: TRBV5-1
clone_size: .
d_call: .

cdr3_nt: TGTGCCAGCTCACCCCTCGACACCGGGGAGCTGTTTTTT
cdr3_aa: CASSPLDTGELFF
j_call: TRBJ2-2
v_call: TRBV18
clone_size: .
d_call: .

cdr3_nt: TGTGCCAGCAGTGAAACAGGGTACTCTGAAGCTTTCTTT
cdr3_aa: CASSETGYSEAFF
j_call: TRBJ1-1
v_call: TRBV2
clone_size: .
d_call: .

cdr3_nt: TGTGCCAGCAGCATCCGACTAGCGGGTGGCTCTGGGGCCAACGTCCTGACTTTC
cdr3_aa: CASSIRLAGGSGANVLTF
j_call: TRBJ2-6
v_call: TRBV5-5
clone_size: once
d_call: TRBD2

cdr3_nt: TGCAGCGCGGGACTAGCGGGGGGCTGGGAGACCCAGTACTTC
cdr3_aa: CSAGLAGGWETQYF
j_call: TRBJ2-5
v_call: TRBV29-1
clone_size: .
d_call: TRBD2

cdr3_nt: TGCGCCAGCAGCCAAGAGGTGGGGAGGGGTGGTCCCCCCCTCCACTTT
cdr3_aa: CASSQEVGRGGPPLHF
j_call: TRBJ1-6
v_call: TRBV4-1
clone_size: .
d_call: .

cdr3_nt: TGTGCCAGTAGTATCCCCGCCGACAGCTCGTCCTACACCTTC
cdr3_aa: CASSIPADSSSYTF
j_call: TRBJ1-2
v_call: TRBV19
clone_size: .
d_call: .

cdr3_nt: TGTGCCAGCAGCCACCGGGAGGTCTCTGGAAACACCATATATTTT
cdr3_aa: CASSHREVSGNTIYF
j_call: TRBJ1-3
v_call: TRBV7-2
clone_size: .
d_call: .

cdr3_nt: TGCGCCAGCAGCCAAGTCCCGCTAGCTAACTATGGCTACACCTTC
cdr3_aa: CASSQVPLANYGYTF
j_call: TRBJ1-2
v_call: TRBV4-1
clone_size: few
d_call: .

cdr3_nt: TGCGCCAGCAGGCCTGGGACTAGCGGGGGGCCACGAGAGACCCAGTACTTC
cdr3_aa: CASRPGTSGGPRETQYF
j_call: TRBJ2-5
v_call: TRBV5-1
clone_size: .
d_call: TRBD2

cdr3_nt: TGCGCCAGCAGCGGTAAGACAGGAGTGAACACTGAAGCTTTCTTT
cdr3_aa: CASSGKTGVNTEAFF
j_call: TRBJ1-1
v_call: TRBV5-1
clone_size: .
d_call: .

cdr3_nt: TGTGCCAGCAGTCGCCGGGAGAAACACACTGAAGCTTTCTTT
cdr3_aa: CASSRREKHTEAFF
j_call: TRBJ1-1
v_call: TRBV27
clone_size: .
d_call: .

cdr3_nt: TGCGCCAGCAGGAGGACGGAGACTAACTATGGCTACACCTTC
cdr3_aa: CASRRTETNYGYTF
j_call: TRBJ1-2
v_call: TRBV23-1
clone_size: many
d_call: .

cdr3_nt: TGTGCCAGCAGTGAAGCTGGGTACGAGCAGTACTTC
cdr3_aa: CASSEAGYEQYF
j_call: TRBJ2-7
v_call: TRBV2
clone_size: .
d_call: .

cdr3_nt: TGTGCCAGTACCCGGGGGCAGACTAATGAAAAACTGTTTTTT
cdr3_aa: CASTRGQTNEKLFF
j_call: TRBJ1-4
v_call: TRBV6-6
clone_size: once
d_call: .

cdr3_nt: TGTGCCAGCAGGCCCGGGACTAGCGGAAGAGATACGCAGTATTTT
cdr3_aa: CASRPGTSGRDTQYF
j_call: TRBJ2-3
v_call: TRBV6-5
clone_size: .
d_call: TRBD2

cdr3_nt: TGCGCCAGCAGCTTTGACAGAAACACTGAAGCTTTCTTT
cdr3_aa: CASSFDRNTEAFF
j_call: TRBJ1-1
v_call: TRBV5-1
clone_size: .
d_call: .

cdr3_nt: TGTGCCAGCAGTTTCCCGGCGGAGCCCCAGCATTTT
cdr3_aa: CASSFPAEPQHF
j_call: TRBJ1-5
v_call: TRBV6-5
clone_size: .
d_call: .

cdr3_nt: TGTGCCAGCAGCGCTGGACCATCCCCTGGAAACACCATATATTTT
cdr3_aa: CASSAGPSPGNTIYF
j_call: TRBJ1-3
v_call: TRBV7-2
clone_size: .
d_call: .

cdr3_nt: TGTGCCAGCTCACCGGCTAGCGGGAATGTACTGGGCGAGCAGTACTTC
cdr3_aa: CASSPASGNVLGEQYF
j_call: TRBJ2-7
v_call: TRBV18
clone_size: .
d_call: TRBD2

cdr3_nt: TGTGCCACCAGCGATAGGGGGAACAATGAGCAGTTCTTC
cdr3_aa: CATSDRGNNEQFF
j_call: TRBJ2-1
v_call: TRBV15
clone_size: .
d_call: .

cdr3_nt: TGCGCCAGCACCGGGCTAGCGGGGACCTACAATGAGCAGTTCTTC
cdr3_aa: CASTGLAGTYNEQFF
j_call: TRBJ2-1
v_call: TRBV5-1
clone_size: .
d_call: TRBD2

cdr3_nt: TGTGCCAGCAGCGTCTCCCGGGACGGCTATGGCTACACCTTC
cdr3_aa: CASSVSRDGYGYTF
j_call: TRBJ1-2
v_call: TRBV7-3
clone_size: .
d_call: .

cdr3_nt: TGCGCCAGCAGGGAGACAGGGAACACTGAAGCTTTCTTT
cdr3_aa: CASRETGNTEAFF
j_call: TRBJ1-1
v_call: TRBV4-1
clone_size: .
d_call: .

cdr3_nt: TGTGCCAGCAGCACCTTCCGAGATGAAAAACTGTTTTTT
cdr3_aa: CASSTFRDEKLFF
j_call: TRBJ1-4
v_call: TRBV5-5
clone_size: .
d_call: .

cdr3_nt: TGTGCCAGCAGCTCGGGTAACAATCAGCCCCAGCATTTT
cdr3_aa: CASSSGNNQPQHF
j_call: TRBJ1-5
v_call: TRBV7-6
clone_size: .
d_call: .

cdr3_nt: TGTGCCAGCAGCTTAGAGGGGACAGCGAGTGGAAACACCATATATTTT
cdr3_aa: CASSLEGTASGNTIYF
j_call: TRBJ1-3
v_call: TRBV7-2
clone_size: .
d_call: TRBD1

cdr3_nt: TGTGCCAGCAGCTCGATTAATCAGCCCCAGCATTTT
cdr3_aa: CASSSINQPQHF
j_call: TRBJ1-5
v_call: TRBV28
clone_size: once
d_call: .

cdr3_nt: TGTGCCAGCAGTTTCGGAGATACGCAGTATTTT
cdr3_aa: CASSFGDTQYF
j_call: TRBJ2-3
v_call: TRBV27
clone_size: .
d_call: .

cdr3_nt: TGTGCCAGCAGTACTAGCCTTCTAGCGGGAGCGCCGGTGAAGACCCAGTACTTC
cdr3_aa: CASSTSLLAGAPVKTQYF
j_call: TRBJ2-5
v_call: TRBV28
clone_size: .
d_call: TRBD2

cdr3_nt: TGTGCCAGCAGCTTGGGTAGCGGGAGAGGTCCCGGGGAGCTGTTTTTT
cdr3_aa: CASSLGSGRGPGELFF
j_call: TRBJ2-2
v_call: TRBV5-4
clone_size: few
d_call: TRBD2

cdr3_nt: TGTGCCAGCAGTTCTTTCACCTCGGGGAGGAACACTGAAGCTTTCTTT
cdr3_aa: CASSSFTSGRNTEAFF
j_call: TRBJ1-1
v_call: TRBV27
clone_size: .
d_call: .

cdr3_nt: TGTGCCAGCAGCAAACAGGGAGGAGGCACTGAAGCTTTCTTT
cdr3_aa: CASSKQGGGTEAFF
j_call: TRBJ1-1
v_call: TRBV14
clone_size: .
d_call: .

cdr3_nt: TGTGCCAGCAGCTTAGCTATTGAAGGTGAGCAGTTCTTC
cdr3_aa: CASSLAIEGEQFF
j_call: TRBJ2-1
v_call: TRBV7-9
clone_size: .
d_call: .

cdr3_nt: TGTGCCAGCAGCTTAGTTAGGACAGGGGGTCCACCCCTCCACTTT
cdr3_aa: CASSLVRTGGPPLHF
j_call: TRBJ1-6
v_call: TRBV7-2
clone_size: .
d_call: TRBD1

cdr3_nt: TGCGCCAGCAGCCTGGGACAGGGAAACACCATATATTTT
cdr3_aa: CASSLGQGNTIYF
j_call: TRBJ1-3
v_call: TRBV5-1
clone_size: .
d_call: TRBD1